The 11 T cell receptor beta chains below come from one sample, sequenced in a study of T cells in Graves' hyperthyroidism and ophthalmopathy (dated by TCRdb to between 2017 and 2020). To prepare the library, multiplex PCR was applied. Reads for this sample came from an Illumina HiSeq 2000. The TCR beta CDR3 regions were amplified from the RNA transcripts. For the first round of RT-PCR on the TCR CDR3, the HTBI primer set was used together with the Qiagen OneStep RT-PCR kit. TCRdb trimmed public reads at Q25 via fastp, called clones via MiXCR and kept in-frame beta chains. Each entry merges the rows of one CDR3 protein and shows their most common DNA and genes. The sample data list 500,000 or so distinct CDR3 sequences, and about a sixth of these were observed just once. The ten largest clones represent 17% of the sample. The specimen sequenced was blood. The receptor set was obtained from a young woman with Graves' ophthalmopathy.

In this sample, this clonotype turned up a few times. V usage is TRBV7-9 and J usage is TRBJ1-1; 10 bases align to TRBD1. This CDR3 is 16 amino acids long. The germline V gene has CDR1 SEHNR and CDR2 FQNEAQ (reference sequence). V lost 4 bases, J lost 7 bases, and 12 bases stayed unmatched. DNA of the CDR3: TGTGCCAGCAGCTACCCCGGGACAGGGGAGAAGGGTGAAGCTTTCTTT. Protein product: CASSYPGTGEKGEAFF.

This clonotype has a count of ten or more. This rearrangement joins TRBV11-2 to TRBJ2-3; 14 bases agree with TRBD2. The V segment lost 3 bases and the J segment 2 bases; nucleotides outside the gene matches: 7. Per germline, CDR1 SGHAT and CDR2 FQNNGV. The CDR3 totals 18 residues. CDR3 DNA: TGTGCCAGCAGCTTCCGACTAGCGGGAGGGCTCTCCACAGATACGCAGTATTTT. This encodes CASSFRLAGGLSTDTQYF.

In this sample, this clonotype turned up a few times. The rearrangement uses TRBV20-1 and TRBJ2-3; TRBD1 aligns across 9 bases. V lost 4 bases to trimming and J lost 3 bases; unmatched junction nucleotides: 8. Germline V gives CDR1 DFQATT, CDR2 SNEGSKA (reference sequence). CDR3 size: 15 residues. CDR3 residues: CSATGTGLGTDTQYF. The CDR3 coding sequence is TGCAGTGCTACCGGGACAGGGTTGGGGACAGATACGCAGTATTTT.

The genes are TRBV12-3 or TRBV12-4 and TRBJ2-7; the match to TRBD1 covers 7 bases. The CDR3 is 14 residues long. V dropped 6 bases and J dropped 3; count of bases not matched to a gene: 8. CDR3 sequence (DNA): TGTGCCAGCAGCACCGGGGCAGGGGGCTACGAGCAGTACTTC. This encodes CASSTGAGGYEQYF.

This chain uses TRBV20-1 with TRBJ2-5; 7 nucleotides agree with TRBD1. V trimming: 0 bases; J trimming: 4 bases; junction bases outside the gene matches: 5. The CDR3 has 14 residues. The germline gives CDR1 DFQATT, CDR2 SNEGSKA (reference sequence). CDR3 in amino acids: CSARERGLGETQYF. CDR3 nucleotides: TGCAGTGCTAGAGAGAGGGGGCTTGGAGAGACCCAGTACTTC.

Notes on this clonotype: Since a much larger clone is just one base distant, this may be a read error. The J gene is TRBJ2-1, the V gene TRBV7-9, with 8 bases lining up with TRBD1. The germline V gene has CDR1 SEHNR and CDR2 FQNEAQ (reference sequence). The trim removed 8 bases at V and 10 bases at J, leaving 7 bases unmatched. This CDR3 contains 12 residues. As DNA, the CDR3 is TGTGCCAGCTTGTCGACAGGGGCCGAGCAGTTCTTC. This translates into CASLSTGAEQFF. The whole variable domain, filled in from reference TRBV7-9 and TRBJ2-1, reads DTGVSQNPRHKITKRGQNVTFRCDPISEHNRLYWYRQTLGQGPEFLTYFQNEAQLEKSRLLSDRFSAERPKGSFSTLEIQRTEQGDSAMYLCASLSTGAEQFFGPGTRLTVL.

The chain couples TRBV5-1 to TRBJ2-1, with 8 positions matching TRBD2. Germline CDR1 reads SGHRS; CDR2 reads YFSETQ. V dropped 4 bases and J dropped 3; count of bases not matched to a gene: 6. The CDR3 has 15 amino acids. CDR3 in amino acids: CASSLSSGFYNEQFF. CDR3 nucleotides: TGCGCCAGCAGCCTATCTAGCGGGTTCTACAATGAGCAGTTCTTC.

The chain combines TRBV6-2 or TRBV6-3 with TRBJ2-1; TRBD1 matches 9 bases. Germline lookup yields CDR1 MNHEY and CDR2 SVGEGT. The J segment lost 2 bases and the V segment lost 8 bases, leaving 7 bases of the junction unmatched. This CDR3 comprises 15 residues. The CDR3 reads CASPFRDRAYNEQFF. The CDR3 DNA follows: TGTGCCAGCCCCTTCCGGGACAGGGCCTACAATGAGCAGTTCTTC.

There are a few counts of this clonotype. The CDR3 DNA reads TGTGCCAGCAGTGAGGCCCCTCCGGGAAGCTCCTATAATTCACCCCTCCACTTT. It encodes CASSEAPPGSSYNSPLHF. This chain joins TRBV28 and TRBJ1-6, with D unclear. The CDR3 is made up of 18 amino acids. Germline lookup yields CDR1 MDHEN and CDR2 SYDVKM. The ends were cut back, 5 bases at V and 0 bases at J, with 17 bases in the middle.

With regard to this clonotype: A much larger clone sits a single nucleotide away, making a read error possible. The chain is built from TRBV5-5 and TRBJ1-2; D gene uncertain. The V end lost 2 bases, the J end lost 1 base, and 9 bases lay between the germline ends. Per the germline V gene, CDR1 is SGHKS and CDR2 is YYEKEE (reference sequence). The CDR3 length is 14 residues. The DNA for the CDR3 is TGTGCCAGCAGCTTAGAAAACGTTAACTATGGCTACACCTTC. Residues: CASSLENVNYGYTF.

This clonotype has more than one count but fewer than ten. This sequence joins TRBV27 and TRBJ2-7; 8 nucleotides align to TRBD2. V dropped 8 bases and J dropped 5; count of bases not matched to a gene: 2. The CDR3 loop spans 11 amino acids. Per germline, CDR1 MNHEY and CDR2 SMNVEV (reference sequence). In DNA form, the CDR3 reads TGTGCCAGCTTAGCGGGACACGAGCAGTACTTC. Its protein product is CASLAGHEQYF.